The clone carrying this TCR beta chain was detected a few times. Sequencing used immunoSEQ v3. Libraries were prepared by immunoSEQ multiplex PCR; TCRdb keeps only in-frame clonotypes and omits some of them. The table includes some 90,000 clones, less than 70% detected once. Time point noted: pre-treatment sample, taken before nivolumab and TIL therapy. Most excised metastases sampled were pleural nodules or supraclavicular lymph nodes. This entry belongs to a study of TIL therapy for anti-PD-1-resistant metastatic lung cancer. Sequenced here: tumor tissue, sampled at baseline. The source of this sequence is a person between 30 and 80 years old with non-small cell lung cancer.

As DNA, the CDR3 is TGTGCCAGCAGTGATATGGCAAATTTGTGGAATCAGCCCCAGCATTTT. This codes for CASSDMANLWNQPQHF. This chain connects TRBV6-1 to TRBJ1-5; no reliable D call. The CDR3 contains 16 residues. CDR1 is MNHNS and CDR2 is SASEGT in the germline V gene. Trimming took 3 bases from V and 4 from J, leaving 16 bases between them.